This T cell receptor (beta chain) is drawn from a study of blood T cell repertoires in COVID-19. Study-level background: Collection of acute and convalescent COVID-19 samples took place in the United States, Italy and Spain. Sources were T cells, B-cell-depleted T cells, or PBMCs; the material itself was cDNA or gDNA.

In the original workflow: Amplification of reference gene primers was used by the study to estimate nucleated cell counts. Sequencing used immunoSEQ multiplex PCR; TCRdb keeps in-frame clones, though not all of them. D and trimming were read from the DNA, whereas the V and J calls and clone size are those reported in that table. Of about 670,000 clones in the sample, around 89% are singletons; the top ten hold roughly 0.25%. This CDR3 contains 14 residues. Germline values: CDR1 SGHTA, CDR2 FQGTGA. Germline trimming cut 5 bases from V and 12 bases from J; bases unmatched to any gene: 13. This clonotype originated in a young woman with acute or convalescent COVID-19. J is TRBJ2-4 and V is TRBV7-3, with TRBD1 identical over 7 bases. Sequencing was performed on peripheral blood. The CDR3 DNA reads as TGTGCCAGCAGCCCTTATGGGGTGGGGGACAGTCAGTACTTC. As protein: CASSPYGVGDSQYF.